The sequence of this T cell receptor (beta chain) was determined in a study of cytomegalovirus exposure and HLA in healthy donors. Study context: In a previous analysis, 100 million to 140 million unique TCR beta sequences were found from roughly 180 million T cells. HLA-typed donors were the source of around 85 million unique TCRs held in an early data release. Broader study findings: In vitro testing confirmed a few CMV-associated chains as specific for CMV antigens.

In the case of this clone: Its cognate antigen is unknown.

J gave up 4 bases and V 6 bases, and 7 bases lay outside the gene matches. The CDR3 has 15 amino acids. Germline CDR1 reads MDHEN; CDR2 reads SYDVKM. Vbeta (60) and Jbeta (13) primers were used in the PCR. Only in-frame clones appear in the TCRdb table, and some are missing; sequencing was by immunoSEQ multiplex PCR. The data contain roughly 200,000 clones, 65% to 80% of them seen just once; the ten biggest clones take up around 1.7%. The chain recombines TRBV28 with TRBJ1-5; 9 bases line up with TRBD1. The sequenced sample was PBMCs. The source is a man aged 45 to 65 in good health and CMV-seronegative. CDR3 nucleotide sequence: TGTGCCAGCAGCTATGACAGGGGGAAGAATCAGCCCCAGCATTTT. Protein: CASSYDRGKNQPQHF.